This T cell receptor (beta chain) is drawn from a study of shared clonotypes between healthy human individuals. Findings and limits, study-wide: An anticipated effect of sequencing depth on clonotype sharing among donors was recognized. The sole specimen, blood, was sampled, and tissue repertoires likely differ. Memory subsets had estimated richness that was generally smaller than that of naive subsets.

Germline V lookup: CDR1 LNHDA, CDR2 SQIVND (reference sequence). This CDR3 region has 15 residues. Trimming took off 10 bases at V and 7 bases at J, with 22 bases between the two ends. The protocol was immunoSEQ multiplex PCR, while the TCRdb copy is restricted to in-frame clones and leaves out a portion. This sample has some 2,400,000 clones, with approximately 95% found just once. As regards this clone: The antigen is not known.

This TCR was recovered from a man between 18 and 35 years old in good health. V is TRBV19 and J is TRBJ2-2; maybe TRBD2 (5 bases). The specimen sequenced was naive CD4+ T cells sorted from blood. As for subset: CD45RA+ positively selected. In nucleotides, the CDR3 is TGTGCCACTACCCAACGGGGAGCCCGGGGCGGGGAGCTGTTTTTT. Protein: CATTQRGARGGELFF.